This T cell receptor beta chain was recovered during a study of OX40 agonist ivuxolimab in advanced cancers. Regarding the complete study: Ivuxolimab was a fully human IgG2 agonistic monoclonal antibody targeting the costimulatory receptor OX40 (CD134). Intravenous ivuxolimab was administered to patients every 2 weeks at six dose levels: 0.01, 0.1, 0.3, 1.5, 3 and 10 mg/kg. Of the 52 patients in dose escalation, about 20 had hepatocellular carcinoma, approximately 15 had melanoma, 9 had renal cell carcinoma and 9 had head and neck cancer. In the dose-escalation cohort, nearly 85% of patients were male, and the mean age was roughly 56 years with a range of about 20 to 80. Prior anti-PD-1, anti-PD-L1 or anti-CTLA-4 therapy was permitted, and checkpoint inhibitors had been received by more than 35% of dose-escalation patients. Partial responses were achieved by three dose-escalation patients, of whom one had hepatocellular carcinoma and two had cutaneous melanoma. Peripheral TCRbeta sequencing aimed to test whether ivuxolimab altered TCR sequence diversity and caused clonal T-cell expansion. The paper reports the monotherapy dose-escalation portion (N of about 50 patients) of the phase I ivuxolimab trial.

Patients with a history of autoimmune disease or receiving systemic immunosuppression were excluded from the trial. In every dose cohort, peripheral blood was drawn for TCR sequencing at baseline, cycle 4 day 1, and cycle 7 day 1. Samples were obtained from an open-label, multicenter, first-in-human phase I dose-escalation trial of ivuxolimab. Adults with locally advanced or metastatic head and neck squamous cell, hepatocellular, melanoma or renal cell carcinoma were enrolled in the trial. Before TCR sequencing, CD4+ T cells and CD8+ T cells from peripheral blood were sorted into separate populations. Remarks on this clone: The antigen it recognizes is unknown. No base qualities exist here, and no much larger clone lies one base off it.

Broad study findings and their caveats: The antigen specificity of the clonally expanded peripheral T cells was not determined. After ivuxolimab, CD8+ T cells had more expanded clones than CD4+ T cells on average. Partial responders in the 0.1-3.0 mg/kg groups had among the lowest normalized peripheral clonal expansion, especially among CD8+ T cells. Low levels of normalized T-cell clonal expansion were also seen in some patients who did not respond. At doses of 0.1 to 3.0 mg/kg, clonal expansion of both CD4+ and CD8+ T cells in blood was seen between baseline and week 6.

Genomic DNA was isolated from the sorted cells so that the TCRbeta CDR3 region could be sequenced. The immunoSEQ Assay was used to sequence the TCRbeta CDR3 regions. This immuneACCESS table, as held by TCRdb, lists in-frame sequences with V and J called but not all clones. Of the missing ones, under half trace to an unresolved V gene in checked studies; the others have no known cause. The sample records under 80,000 clones, around 88% of which are singletons. The top ten clonotypes cover approximately 2.1% of the sample. This sample comprised CD4+ or CD8+ T cells sorted from blood, obtained in a trial of the OX40 agonist ivuxolimab. This clonotype originated in an adult with an advanced solid tumor such as melanoma, head and neck, liver or kidney cancer.

The CDR3 amino acid sequence is: CASSLLAASDTQYF. The DNA reads as follows: TGTGCCAGCTCCCTACTAGCGGCCTCAGATACGCAGTATTTT. This receptor chain uses TRBV18 and TRBJ2-3, with 8 bases matching TRBD2. From the cysteine through the phenylalanine, the CDR3 covers 14 amino acids. The retained sequence is limited to the CDR3, 42 bases, with the frame set at the first base. Looking up the germline V gene yields CDR1 KGHSH and CDR2 LQKENI. Clipping removes 6 bases from V and 4 bases from J, with 6 as the unmatched junction base count.